The 30 T cell receptor beta chains given below trace back to one sample, sequenced in a study of CD8 T cells in Susac syndrome. The authors reverse transcribed roughly 0.5 to 1 ug RNA with random hexamers. TCRdb ran MiXCR on the immunoSEQ multiplex PCR reads and lists one entry per CDR3 protein. The sample shows 160,000 or so distinct CDR3 sequences, around 96% of them seen only once. The source material was CD8+ T cells from PBMCs. These receptors came from a human donor with multiple sclerosis.

The chain is built from TRBV25-1 and TRBJ2-7; 7 nucleotides align to TRBD2. The V and J ends lost 4 bases and 3 bases, in that order; junction bases with no gene match: 6. Germline V lookup: CDR1 MGHDK, CDR2 SYGVNS. The CDR3 contains 14 residues. CDR3 sequence reads: CASSVLAEHYEQYF. CDR3 nucleotide sequence: TGTGCCAGCAGTGTTCTAGCGGAGCACTACGAGCAGTACTTC.

V and J are TRBV3-1 and TRBJ2-5; D is unclear. CDR3 length equals 14 residues. Trimming took 7 bases from V and 2 from J, leaving 14 bases between them. The germline V gene encodes CDR1 LGHDT and CDR2 YNNKEL (reference sequence). The CDR3 DNA is TGTGCCAGCACCGAGTTTGGGGTTCAAGAGACCCAGTACTTC. It yields the protein CASTEFGVQETQYF.

The rearrangement joins TRBV29-1 to TRBJ2-7; D is possibly TRBD2 (5 bases). The CDR3 loop spans 12 amino acids. Trimming left V 7 bases short and J 0 bases short, with 10 bases between. Germline V lookup: CDR1 SQVTM, CDR2 ANQGSEA. CDR3 DNA sequence: TGCAGCGCGACTGGGAGCTCCTACGAGCAGTACTTC. Its translation is CSATGSSYEQYF.

The genes are TRBV12-3 or TRBV12-4 and TRBJ2-7; no definite D call. The CDR3 runs 15 residues. Trimming took 5 bases from V and 4 from J, leaving 18 bases between them. The CDR3 bases are TGTGCCAGCAGTGACGAAAAATCGAGTGGATACGAGCAGTACTTC. It yields the protein CASSDEKSSGYEQYF.

V is TRBV20-1 and J is TRBJ2-7; 14 nucleotides line up with TRBD2. Per germline, CDR1 DFQATT and CDR2 SNEGSKA (reference sequence). The length of the CDR3 is 15 residues. Trimming removed 5 bases from V and 0 bases from J; junction bases left unmatched: 3. The DNA of the CDR3 is TGCAGTGCTTCGGGACTAGCGGGGGTCTCCTACGAGCAGTACTTC. It codes for CSASGLAGVSYEQYF.

The rearrangement uses TRBV12-3 or TRBV12-4 and TRBJ1-1; D unresolved. The CDR3 is 14 residues long. The V end lost 5 bases, the J end lost 2 bases, and 12 bases lay between the germline ends. CDR3 sequence (DNA): TGTGCCAGCAGTCCTCGCCCGGGAAACACTGAAGCTTTCTTT. Its protein product is CASSPRPGNTEAFF.

The rearrangement links TRBV6-1 to TRBJ1-2; D not resolved. V was trimmed by 7 bases and J by 4 bases, leaving 10 bases between them. The germline CDR1 and CDR2 sequences are MNHNS and SASEGT. The CDR3 extends over 12 amino acids. The CDR3: CASKLSGYGYTF. DNA of the CDR3: TGTGCCAGCAAGCTCTCGGGCTATGGCTACACCTTC.

The chain couples TRBV9 to TRBJ1-2; tentatively, D is TRBD1 (6 bases). This CDR3 has 14 amino acids. CDR1 SGDLS and CDR2 YYNGEE come from the germline V gene. Trimming left V 0 bases short and J 8 bases short, with 14 bases between. CDR3 in amino acids: CASSVGGPVTGYTF. Written as DNA, the CDR3 is TGTGCCAGCAGCGTAGGGGGGCCAGTAACGGGCTACACCTTC.

This chain uses TRBV3-1 with TRBJ2-3; D may be TRBD1 (6 bases). V was cut by 2 bases and J by 4 bases, with 13 bases left in between. The CDR3 contains 15 residues. Germline CDR1 reads LGHDT; CDR2 reads YNNKEL (reference sequence). CDR3 in amino acids: CASSQFPGVSDTQYF. CDR3 in DNA: TGTGCCAGCAGCCAATTTCCAGGGGTGTCAGATACGCAGTATTTT.

The chain carries TRBV7-9 and TRBJ2-5; no reliable D call. There are 12 residues in the CDR3. Germline CDR1 reads SEHNR; CDR2 reads FQNEAQ (reference sequence). The germline V and J ends were trimmed by 4 bases and 4 bases, with 7 bases remaining between them. CDR3 nucleotides: TGTGCCAGCAGCTCCCCCACAGAGACCCAGTACTTC. Its translation is CASSSPTETQYF.

As DNA, the CDR3 is TGCAGCGTCGACTCAGGGGCCTGGGATGAGCAGTTCTTC. This encodes CSVDSGAWDEQFF. This sequence joins TRBV29-1 and TRBJ2-1, with D maybe TRBD1 (6 bases). CDR3 size: 13 residues. CDR1 and CDR2 from the germline V gene are SQVTM and ANQGSEA. The V end was cut by 6 bases, the J end by 8 bases, with 17 bases between.

This clonotype was recorded only once. V and J are TRBV6-5 and TRBJ2-5; TRBD1 agrees at 7 bases. The CDR3 contains 15 residues. The junction had 7 bases not matched to a gene; V was cut back by 2 bases and J by 4 bases. Germline V gene lookup returns CDR1 MNHEY and CDR2 SVGAGI. CDR3 sequence reads: CASSYRARTGETQYF. As DNA, the CDR3 is TGTGCCAGCAGTTACCGGGCGAGGACAGGAGAGACCCAGTACTTC.

The chain links TRBV20-1 to TRBJ2-7; D is unresolved. CDR1 is DFQATT and CDR2 is SNEGSKA in the germline V gene (reference sequence). V lost 1 base to trimming and J lost 4 bases, with 5 bases between them. This CDR3 contains 11 residues. CDR3 in DNA: TGCAGTGCTAGAGGGGGTTACGAGCAGTACTTC. Amino acids: CSARGGYEQYF.

The genes are TRBV27 and TRBJ1-2, with a tentative D call TRBD1 (6 bases). V lost 4 bases, J lost 4 bases, and 16 bases lay in between. CDR1 and CDR2 from the germline V gene are MNHEY and SMNVEV (reference sequence). The CDR3 has 15 residues. Here the CDR3 reads CASSSVDSAIYGYTF. CDR3 DNA: TGTGCCAGCAGTTCCGTGGACAGCGCTATCTATGGCTACACCTTC.

This chain links TRBV29-1 with TRBJ2-7, with no clear D. The CDR3 spans 13 residues. CDR1 SQVTM and CDR2 ANQGSEA come from the germline V gene. V lost 4 bases and J 2 bases, leaving 12 bases between the germline ends. Here the CDR3 reads CSVAGDTTYEQYF. The CDR3 region has the DNA TGCAGCGTTGCCGGAGACACTACCTACGAGCAGTACTTC.

This chain joins TRBV29-1 and TRBJ2-7; D gene ambiguous. The V end lost 4 bases, the J end lost 6 bases, and 10 bases lay between the germline ends. This CDR3 contains 11 residues. In germline, CDR1 is SQVTM, CDR2 ANQGSEA. The CDR3: CSVGGYAEQYF. The CDR3 DNA follows: TGCAGCGTTGGGGGTTACGCCGAGCAGTACTTC.

V and J are TRBV11-1 and TRBJ2-2; D remains unclear. Germline V gives CDR1 SGHAT, CDR2 FQDESV (reference sequence). V shed 1 base and J shed 0 bases, with 9 bases lying between them. This CDR3 comprises 16 residues. The CDR3 DNA is TGTGCCAGCAGCTTAGTTCCTAACGCGAACACCGGGGAGCTGTTTTTT. Residues: CASSLVPNANTGELFF.

V usage is TRBV15 and J usage is TRBJ2-1, with TRBD2 identical over 7 bases. The J segment lost 7 bases and the V segment lost 8 bases, leaving 8 bases of the junction unmatched. The CDR3 contains 13 residues. Germline V lookup: CDR1 LNHNV, CDR2 YYDKDF (reference sequence). The CDR3 here is CATRTRRGNEQFF. DNA for the CDR3: TGTGCCACCCGGACTAGACGGGGGAATGAGCAGTTCTTC.

V is TRBV20-1 and J is TRBJ2-7, with a possible D match to TRBD2 (6 bases). The CDR3 extends over 14 amino acids. V was pared by 3 bases and J by 0 bases, with 12 bases between. Germline V gene data show CDR1 as DFQATT and CDR2 as SNEGSKA (reference sequence). The CDR3 here is CSARDYNSSYEQYF. The CDR3 nucleotides read TGCAGTGCTAGGGACTACAACAGCTCCTACGAGCAGTACTTC.

V usage is TRBV29-1 and J usage is TRBJ1-1; TRBD1 matches 8 bases. This CDR3 spans 11 amino acids. The V and J ends lost 1 base and 12 bases, in that order; junction bases with no gene match: 4. Germline CDR1 SQVTM, CDR2 ANQGSEA. The CDR3 is CSVEVRTGSFF. The CDR3, as DNA: TGCAGCGTTGAAGTTCGGACAGGGTCTTTCTTT.

The V call is TRBV2, the J call TRBJ2-7, with D perhaps being TRBD1 or TRBD2 (5 bases each). This CDR3 contains 12 residues. The V end lost 7 bases, the J end lost 1 base, and 8 bases lay between the germline ends. Germline CDR1 and CDR2: SNHLY and FYNNEI. The DNA of the CDR3 is TGTGCCAGCATGGGACGGTCCTACGAGCAGTACTTC. It specifies CASMGRSYEQYF.

The chain uses TRBV7-9 and TRBJ2-7; 9 bases map to TRBD1. The V segment lost 5 bases and the J segment 2 bases; nucleotides outside the gene matches: 7. This CDR3 is built from 15 residues. Germline V CDR1 and CDR2: SEHNR, FQNEAQ (reference sequence). CDR3 protein: CASSPVGTGPYEQYF. In DNA form, the CDR3 reads TGTGCCAGCAGCCCAGTCGGGACAGGGCCCTACGAGCAGTACTTC.

V and J are TRBV7-9 and TRBJ2-1; no definite D call. Trimming left V 5 bases short and J 6 bases short, with 8 bases between. Germline CDR1 is SEHNR and CDR2 is FQNEAQ (reference sequence). The CDR3 covers 12 residues. CDR3 sequence: CASSQLRNEQFF. CDR3 DNA: TGTGCCAGCAGCCAATTGCGCAATGAGCAGTTCTTC.

The V gene is TRBV27, the J gene TRBJ2-7; D is unresolved. The CDR3 has 13 amino acids. V lost 5 bases, J lost 3 bases, and 11 bases lay in between. CDR1 MNHEY and CDR2 SMNVEV come from the germline V gene (reference sequence). The CDR3 loop reads CASSPANSYEQYF. The CDR3 DNA is TGTGCCAGCAGTCCAGCAAACAGCTACGAGCAGTACTTC.

V usage is TRBV3-1 and J usage is TRBJ2-1, with 8 bases matching TRBD1. The CDR3 covers 17 residues. Trimming at V came to 1 base and at J to 6 bases, leaving 11 bases not matched to a gene. Germline V gene sequence: CDR1 LGHDT, CDR2 YNNKEL (reference sequence). This CDR3 reads CASSQGFWDRLANEQFF. The CDR3 DNA reads as TGTGCCAGCAGCCAAGGGTTTTGGGACAGGTTGGCCAATGAGCAGTTCTTC.

This chain links TRBV28 with TRBJ2-7, with D possibly TRBD1 on 6 matching bases. Trimming removed 6 bases from V and 3 bases from J, with 15 bases in between. The CDR3 has 14 amino acids. Germline V lookup: CDR1 MDHEN, CDR2 SYDVKM. The CDR3 sequence is CASSRQAPGYEQYF. CDR3 coding DNA: TGTGCCAGCAGCCGACAGGCCCCGGGCTACGAGCAGTACTTC.

The rearrangement joins TRBV15 to TRBJ1-1; D is possibly TRBD1 (5 bases). V lost 6 bases and J lost 2, with 10 bases in between. The CDR3 is made up of 13 amino acids. From germline, CDR1 is LNHNV and CDR2 YYDKDF (reference sequence). CDR3 DNA: TGTGCCACCAGACTACAGGTCAACACTGAAGCTTTCTTT. Encoded protein: CATRLQVNTEAFF.

The chain recombines TRBV5-1 with TRBJ2-1; D is uncertain. Germline CDR1 and CDR2: SGHRS and YFSETQ. This CDR3 has 12 residues. Trimming removed 4 bases from V and 15 bases from J, with 17 bases in between. The CDR3 nucleotides are TGCGCCAGCAGCCCGCCCGGCGGAATGTCGTTCTTC. Translating gives CASSPPGGMSFF.

The chain carries TRBV7-2 and TRBJ2-1, with 10 bases fitting TRBD2. This CDR3 is built from 14 residues. Trimming cost V 6 bases and J 7 bases; bases outside gene matches: 6. The V gene's germline CDR1 is SGHTA and CDR2 FQGNSA. The CDR3 region has the DNA TGTGCCAGCAGGGGGACTAGCGTTCAAAATGAGCAGTTCTTC. Its translation is CASRGTSVQNEQFF.

The chain links TRBV4-1 to TRBJ2-5, with a possible D match to TRBD2 (5 bases). Trimming took 1 base from V and 4 from J, leaving 7 bases between them. From germline, CDR1 is MGHRA and CDR2 YSYEKL. The length of the CDR3 is 13 residues. CDR3 coding DNA: TGCGCCAGCAGCCAAGTGGGAGTAGAGACCCAGTACTTC. This translates into CASSQVGVETQYF.